This T cell receptor beta chain derives from a study of a mutant IDH1 vaccine in newly diagnosed glioma. As for the study in general: Patients began vaccination 4-6 weeks after radiotherapy alone, or with temozolomide cycles. Study-level results: Evidence of vaccine-induced immune responses was documented in 80% to 95% of patients.

This clone is a singleton in its sample. Its antigen is undetermined. Regarding time point: week 47, end of study. Vaccine doses each comprised 300 ug of mutant IDH1 20-mer peptide, with topical imiquimod. V was cut by 5 bases and J by 6 bases, with 12 bases left in between. This CDR3 has 13 residues. Germline loops: CDR1 LNHNV, CDR2 YYDKDF (reference sequence). Libraries were prepared by immunoSEQ multiplex PCR; TCRdb keeps only in-frame clonotypes and omits some of them. The sample includes about 34,000 clones, around nine tenths of them seen just once. The source is a woman between 25 and 40 years old with glioma. The material was PBMCs, obtained from a glioma patient whose treatment included an IDH1 peptide vaccine. The rearrangement uses TRBV15 and TRBJ2-3; D gene uncertain. The CDR3 is CATSATKADTQYF. CDR3 in DNA: TGTGCCACCAGCGCGACAAAAGCTGATACGCAGTATTTT.